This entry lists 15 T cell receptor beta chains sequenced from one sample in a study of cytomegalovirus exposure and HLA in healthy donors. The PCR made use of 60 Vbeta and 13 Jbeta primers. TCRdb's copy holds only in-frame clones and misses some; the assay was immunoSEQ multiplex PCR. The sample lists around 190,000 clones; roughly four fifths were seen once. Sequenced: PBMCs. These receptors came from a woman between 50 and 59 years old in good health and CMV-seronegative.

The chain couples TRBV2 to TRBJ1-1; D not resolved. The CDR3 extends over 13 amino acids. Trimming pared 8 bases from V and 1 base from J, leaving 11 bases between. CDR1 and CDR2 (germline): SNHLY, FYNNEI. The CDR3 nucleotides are TGTGCCAGCCAATTGGAGGGGAACACTGAAGCTTTCTTT. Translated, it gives CASQLEGNTEAFF.

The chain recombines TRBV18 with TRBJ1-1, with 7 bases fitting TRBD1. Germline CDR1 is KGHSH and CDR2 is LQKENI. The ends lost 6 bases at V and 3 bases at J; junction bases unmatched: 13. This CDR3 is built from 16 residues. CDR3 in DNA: TGTGCCAGCTCGTCACCGGGACAGAGGTCCCACACTGAAGCTTTCTTT. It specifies CASSSPGQRSHTEAFF. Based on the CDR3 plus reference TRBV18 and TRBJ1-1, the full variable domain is NAGVMQNPRHLVRRRGQEARLRCSPMKGHSHVYWYRQLPEEGLKFMVYLQKENIIDESGMPKERFSAEFPKEGPSILRIQQVVRGDSAAYFCASSSPGQRSHTEAFFGQGTRLTVV.

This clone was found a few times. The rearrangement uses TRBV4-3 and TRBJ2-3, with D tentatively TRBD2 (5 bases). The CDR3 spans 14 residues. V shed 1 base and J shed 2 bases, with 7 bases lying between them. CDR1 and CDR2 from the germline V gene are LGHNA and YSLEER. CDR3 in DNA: TGCGCCAGCAGCCAAGGAGGGTCCACAGATACGCAGTATTTT. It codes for CASSQGGSTDTQYF.

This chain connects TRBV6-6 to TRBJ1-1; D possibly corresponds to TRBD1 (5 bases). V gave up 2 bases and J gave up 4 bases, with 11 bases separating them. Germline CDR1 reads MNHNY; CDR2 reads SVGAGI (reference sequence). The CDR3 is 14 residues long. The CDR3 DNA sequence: TGTGCCAGCAGTTACACGGGGGGAGGCACTGAAGCTTTCTTT. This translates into CASSYTGGGTEAFF.

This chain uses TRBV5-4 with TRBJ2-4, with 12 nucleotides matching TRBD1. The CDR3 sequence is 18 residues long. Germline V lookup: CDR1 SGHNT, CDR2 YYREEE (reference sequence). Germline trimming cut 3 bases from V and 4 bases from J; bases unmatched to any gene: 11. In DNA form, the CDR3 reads TGTGCCAGCAGCTCTCCCGGGACAGGGGGCACCGGAAAAAACATTCAGTACTTC. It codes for CASSSPGTGGTGKNIQYF.

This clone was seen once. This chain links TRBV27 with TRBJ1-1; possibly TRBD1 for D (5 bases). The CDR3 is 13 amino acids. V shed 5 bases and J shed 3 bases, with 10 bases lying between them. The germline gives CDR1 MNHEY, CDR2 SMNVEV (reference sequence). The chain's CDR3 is CASSKKTDTEAFF. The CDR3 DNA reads TGTGCCAGCAGTAAAAAGACAGACACTGAAGCTTTCTTT.

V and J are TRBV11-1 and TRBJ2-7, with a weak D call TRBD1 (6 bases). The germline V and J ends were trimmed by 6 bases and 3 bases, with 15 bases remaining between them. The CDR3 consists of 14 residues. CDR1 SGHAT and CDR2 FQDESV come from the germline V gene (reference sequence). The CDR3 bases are TGTGCCAGCAGTCGTAGGGGGTCCCTCTACGAGCAGTACTTC. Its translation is CASSRRGSLYEQYF.

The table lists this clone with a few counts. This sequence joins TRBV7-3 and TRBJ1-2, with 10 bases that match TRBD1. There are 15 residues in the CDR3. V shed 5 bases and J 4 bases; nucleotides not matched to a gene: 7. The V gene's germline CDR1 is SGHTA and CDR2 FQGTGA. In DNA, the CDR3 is TGTGCCAGCAGCCCAGACAGGGGGCGGGTCTATGGCTACACCTTC. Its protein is CASSPDRGRVYGYTF.

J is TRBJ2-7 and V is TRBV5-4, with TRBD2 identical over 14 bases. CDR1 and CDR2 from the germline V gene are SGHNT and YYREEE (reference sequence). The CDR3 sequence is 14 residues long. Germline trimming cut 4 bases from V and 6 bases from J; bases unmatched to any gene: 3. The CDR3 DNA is TGTGCCAGCAGCCACGGGACTAGCGGGAGCGAGCAGTACTTC. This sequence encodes CASSHGTSGSEQYF.

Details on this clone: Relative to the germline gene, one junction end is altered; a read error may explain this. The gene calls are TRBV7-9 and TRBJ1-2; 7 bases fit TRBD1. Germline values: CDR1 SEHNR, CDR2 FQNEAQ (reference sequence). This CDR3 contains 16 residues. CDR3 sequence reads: CSSSSSEGAMFYGYTF. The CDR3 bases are TGTTCCAGCAGCTCGTCGGAGGGGGCTATGTTCTATGGCTACACCTTC.

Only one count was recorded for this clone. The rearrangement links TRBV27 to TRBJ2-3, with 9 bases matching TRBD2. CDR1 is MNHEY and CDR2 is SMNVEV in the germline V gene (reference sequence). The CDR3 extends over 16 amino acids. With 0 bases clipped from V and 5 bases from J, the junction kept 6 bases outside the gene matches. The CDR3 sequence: CASSLSLAGWEDTQYF. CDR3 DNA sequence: TGTGCCAGCAGTTTATCGCTAGCGGGGTGGGAAGATACGCAGTATTTT.

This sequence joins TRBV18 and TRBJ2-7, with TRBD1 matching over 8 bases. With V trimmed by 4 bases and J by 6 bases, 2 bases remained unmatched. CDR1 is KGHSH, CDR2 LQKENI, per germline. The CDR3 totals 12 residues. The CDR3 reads CASSRTGPEQYF. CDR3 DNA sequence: TGTGCCAGCTCACGGACAGGGCCCGAGCAGTACTTC.

The CDR3 reads CASSGDRGGPNEKLFF. The CDR3, as DNA: TGTGCCAGCAGTGGCGACAGGGGAGGACCTAATGAAAAACTGTTTTTT. This chain joins TRBV6-1 and TRBJ1-4; 8 bases are shared with TRBD1. CDR1 is MNHNS, CDR2 SASEGT, per germline. CDR3 size: 16 residues. Trimming at V came to 4 bases and at J to 3 bases, leaving 7 bases not matched to a gene.

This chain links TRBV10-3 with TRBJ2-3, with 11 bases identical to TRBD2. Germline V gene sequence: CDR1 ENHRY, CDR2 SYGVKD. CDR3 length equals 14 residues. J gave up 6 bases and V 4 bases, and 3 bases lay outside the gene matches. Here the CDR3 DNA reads TGTGCCATCAGTGGTAGCGGGAGGGCCGATACGCAGTATTTT. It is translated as CAISGSGRADTQYF.

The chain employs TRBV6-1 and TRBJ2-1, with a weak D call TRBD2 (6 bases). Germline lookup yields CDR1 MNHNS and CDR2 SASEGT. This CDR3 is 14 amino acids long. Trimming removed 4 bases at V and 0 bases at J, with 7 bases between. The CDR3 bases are TGTGCCAGCAGTGGCGGGGCCTCCTACAATGAGCAGTTCTTC. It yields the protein CASSGGASYNEQFF.